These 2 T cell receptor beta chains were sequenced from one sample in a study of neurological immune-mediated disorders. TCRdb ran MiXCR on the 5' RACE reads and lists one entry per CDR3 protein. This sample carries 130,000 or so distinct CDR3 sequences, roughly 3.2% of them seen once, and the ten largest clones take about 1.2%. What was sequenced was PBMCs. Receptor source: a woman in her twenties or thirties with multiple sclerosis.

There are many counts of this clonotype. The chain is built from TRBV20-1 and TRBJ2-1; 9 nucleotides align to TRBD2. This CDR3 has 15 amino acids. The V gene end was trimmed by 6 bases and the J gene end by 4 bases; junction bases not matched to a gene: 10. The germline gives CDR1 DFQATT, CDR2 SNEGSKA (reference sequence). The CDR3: CSALTGSGSYNEQFF. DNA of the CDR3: TGCAGTGCACTGACTGGTAGCGGGAGTTACAATGAGCAGTTCTTC.

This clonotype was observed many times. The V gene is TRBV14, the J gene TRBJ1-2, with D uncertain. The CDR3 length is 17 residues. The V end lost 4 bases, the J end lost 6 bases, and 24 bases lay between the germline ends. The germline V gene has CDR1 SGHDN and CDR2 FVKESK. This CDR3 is CASSRTLVPLSNDGYTF. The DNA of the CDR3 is TGTGCCAGCAGCCGAACTTTGGTCCCCCTTTCAAACGATGGCTACACCTTC.